This is a list of T cell receptor beta chains from one sample in a study of shared clonotypes between healthy human individuals. The data were produced by immunoSEQ multiplex PCR, yet TCRdb's version contains in-frame clones alone and is incomplete. The sample includes around 940,000 clones, over 60% seen only once; the top ten take approximately 1.5%. What was sequenced was memory CD4+ T cells sorted from blood. Receptors were obtained from a man between 18 and 29 years old in good health. CDR3s include the opening cysteine and the closing phenylalanine or tryptophan. The order of the fields is CDR3 DNA, CDR3 protein, V gene, clone size, D gene, J gene. A D gene is named only where the DNA matches it firmly. Clone size is stated in some rows and not others, as once, few, many or a class when expanded.

TGCGCCAGCAGCGCGACTAGCGGGGGGGAGACCCAGTACTTC CASSATSGGETQYF TRBV10-2 NA TRBD2 TRBJ2-5
TGTGCCAGCAGCCAAGATCGGCAGGGGCCCGAGACCCAGTACTTC CASSQDRQGPETQYF TRBV14 NA NA TRBJ2-5
TGTGCCAGCAGCGTAGGGGGACAGTGGGAGACCCAGTACTTC CASSVGGQWETQYF TRBV9 NA TRBD1 TRBJ2-5
TGTGCCATCAGAGGGGGAGGGAACACAGATACGCAGTATTTT CAIRGGGNTDTQYF TRBV10-3 NA NA TRBJ2-3
TGTGCCAGCTCTCGGGGGGTAGCTAACTATGGCTACACCTTC CASSRGVANYGYTF TRBV2 NA NA TRBJ1-2
TGTGCCAGCAGCTTGACAGGGTCTTCCTACGAGCAGTACTTC CASSLTGSSYEQYF TRBV5-4 NA NA TRBJ2-7
TGCGCCAGCAGCTACGGGAGATTGACCGAAAAACTGTTTTTT CASSYGRLTEKLFF TRBV5-1 NA NA TRBJ1-4
TGTGCCAGCAGCAACCGGGGACAGGGGAATCCCTCCATGAACACTGAAGCTTTCTTT CASSNRGQGNPSMNTEAFF TRBV21-1 NA NA TRBJ1-1
TGCGCCAGCAGCCAATTGGGGAGCTCCTACGAGCAGTACTTC CASSQLGSSYEQYF TRBV4-1 NA NA TRBJ2-7
TGTGCCAGCAGTACGGGCAAAAACATTCAGTACTTC CASSTGKNIQYF TRBV25-1 NA NA TRBJ2-4
TGTGCCTGGAGAGTTCAGGGGGGACACACCATATATTTT CAWRVQGGHTIYF TRBV30 NA TRBD1 TRBJ1-3
TGTGCCTGGAATTTCCCGGGATCCATTAATTCACCCCTCCACTTT CAWNFPGSINSPLHF TRBV30 NA NA TRBJ1-6
TGTGCCAGCAGCTTGTCCGGGACAGGAATCTATGGCTACACCTTC CASSLSGTGIYGYTF TRBV5-8 NA TRBD1 TRBJ1-2
TGTGCCAGCAGTCCGGGGTTAGCCTCCTATAATTCACCCCTCCACTTT CASSPGLASYNSPLHF TRBV28 once NA TRBJ1-6
TGTGCCAGCCATGAAGCGGGAGGGTCCTACAATGAGCAGTTCTTC CASHEAGGSYNEQFF TRBV6-6 once TRBD2 TRBJ2-1
TGTGCCAGCACCGAGAGGGACAGGAATCTGTTTTTT CASTERDRNLFF TRBV2 NA TRBD1 TRBJ2-2
TGCGCCAGCAGCCTGTCAGCGGTCAGCTCCTACAATGAGCAGTTCTTC CASSLSAVSSYNEQFF TRBV4-3 once NA TRBJ2-1
TGTGCCAGTAGTATGGGGGGGACCCGCTACGAGCAGTACTTC CASSMGGTRYEQYF TRBV19 many TRBD2 TRBJ2-7
TGTGCCAGCAGCTTGTTAACCGATCCTTCGACAGGGGCGAACGAGCAGTACTTC CASSLLTDPSTGANEQYF TRBV11-2 NA TRBD1 TRBJ2-7
TGTGCCAGCAGCCAAGGCCCAGGACCAACTAATGAAAAACTGTTTTTT CASSQGPGPTNEKLFF TRBV11-2 NA NA TRBJ1-4
TGTGCCCGGGGACAGGGCCTCTCTGGGGCCAACGTCCTGACTTTC CARGQGLSGANVLTF TRBV2 NA TRBD1 TRBJ2-6
TGTGCCAGCAGTGGCAGGTTATACAATGAGCAGTTCTTC CASSGRLYNEQFF TRBV2 NA NA TRBJ2-1
TGTGCCAGCAGTGAAGATTTATCGTCCTCTGGGGCCAACGTCCTGACTTTC CASSEDLSSSGANVLTF TRBV6-1 NA NA TRBJ2-6
TGCGCCAGCAGCTTGGTCCCGTTGGGGACAGGGGACTACGAGCAGTACTTC CASSLVPLGTGDYEQYF TRBV5-1 few TRBD1 TRBJ2-7
TGTGCCAGCAGTGAGGGGACAGATAGCATTCAGTACTTC CASSEGTDSIQYF TRBV6-1 NA TRBD1 TRBJ2-4
TGTGCCAGCTCACCACCTAGCGGGAGGGCCTGGTTCTTC CASSPPSGRAWFF TRBV18 once TRBD2 TRBJ2-1